This is a list of T cell receptor beta chains from one sample in a study of siplizumab effects on memory and regulatory T cells. Assay: immunoSEQ multiplex PCR; the TCRdb copy retains only in-frame clones and omits some. Of some 100,000 clones in the sample, around 95% were seen once. Sequencing input: Tregs sorted from blood. Every receptor here comes from a human donor in good health. Both conserved end residues are part of each CDR3. Each record gives: V gene, J gene, clone size, D gene, CDR3 DNA, CDR3 protein. A D gene is named only where the DNA matches it firmly. Some rows have no size entry. The others give once, few or many, or a class for an expanded clone.

TRBV4-1	TRBJ2-5	few	.	TGCGCCAGCAGCCCTGAACCTTCCCACAGGGAAGAGACCCAGTACTTC	CASSPEPSHREETQYF
TRBV5-6	TRBJ1-5	.	.	TGTGCCAGCAGCTTGCGGGCTCAGCCCCAGCATTTT	CASSLRAQPQHF
TRBV5-1	TRBJ2-7	once	.	TGCGCCAGCAGCCTAGGGGTCCACGAGCAGTACTTC	CASSLGVHEQYF
TRBV29-1	TRBJ2-7	.	.	TGCAGCGTACTTAGACGGCAGGCGCAAACCTACGAGCAGTACTTC	CSVLRRQAQTYEQYF
TRBV11-2	TRBJ2-1	.	TRBD2	TGTGCCAGCAGCCCCAATATTGAGCGGGAGGGGCAGTTCTTC	CASSPNIEREGQFF
TRBV7-9	TRBJ1-2	.	.	TGTGCCAGCAGCCCGGACAGTAACTATGGCTACACCTTC	CASSPDSNYGYTF
TRBV19	TRBJ2-7	.	.	TGTGCCAGTAGTATCGGCCACCTCTACGAGCAGTACTTC	CASSIGHLYEQYF
TRBV7-2	TRBJ2-3	.	TRBD2	TGTGCCAGCCGCCCGCGGGGGGGCGGGAGGGCCTTGGGTACGCAGTATTTT	CASRPRGGGRALGTQYF
TRBV10-1	TRBJ1-2	few	.	TGCGCCAGCAGTGACGGGAGAGGCTACACCTTC	CASSDGRGYTF
TRBV28	TRBJ2-1	.	TRBD2	TGTGCCACCCAGATAGCGGGACTCTACAATGAGCAGTTCTTC	CATQIAGLYNEQFF
TRBV29-1	TRBJ1-4	.	TRBD1	TGCAGTATACCGGGACAGGGAGGCAATAGCGGTGAAAAACTGTTTTTT	CSIPGQGGNSGEKLFF
TRBV5-4	TRBJ2-5	.	TRBD2	TGTGCCAGCAGCCAGGGGACTAGCGGGGGAGAAGAGACCCAGTACTTC	CASSQGTSGGEETQYF
TRBV4-1	TRBJ1-5	.	.	TGCGCCAGCAGCCAAGAGGGTCTCCCCAATCAGCCCCAGCATTTT	CASSQEGLPNQPQHF
TRBV2	TRBJ1-1	.	TRBD1	TGTGCCAGCAGCGCGGGACAGGGCTTTTGGACTGAAGCTTTCTTT	CASSAGQGFWTEAFF
TRBV18	TRBJ2-7	.	TRBD1	TGTGCCAGCTCCCGGACAGGGGGGGGTAGTGGCCACGAGCAGTACTTC	CASSRTGGGSGHEQYF
TRBV6-1	TRBJ2-5	.	.	TGTGCCAGCAGTGAACAGGAGACCCAGTACTTC	CASSEQETQYF
TRBV5-1	TRBJ2-2	.	.	TGCGCCAGCAGCTTGCTAGAGGGGAACACCGGGGAGCTGTTTTTT	CASSLLEGNTGELFF
TRBV18	TRBJ2-5	.	.	TGTGCCAGCTCACCGAGGCGGGCGATCGAGACCCAGTACTTC	CASSPRRAIETQYF
TRBV5-1	TRBJ2-6	.	.	TGCGCCAGCAGCTTGGGGCCCTCCTCTGGGGCCAACGTCCTGACTTTC	CASSLGPSSGANVLTF
TRBV2	TRBJ1-6	.	.	TGTGCCAGTAGGAGCGGACAGACCTTCGATTCACCCCTCCACTTT	CASRSGQTFDSPLHF
TRBV5-4	TRBJ1-4	few	TRBD1	TGTGCCAGCAGCCGCAGGGGGGGAACTAATGAAAAACTGTTTTTT	CASSRRGGTNEKLFF
TRBV30	TRBJ2-5	.	.	TGTGCCTGGAGGTCGAACCAGATGACCCAGTACTTC	CAWRSNQMTQYF
TRBV28	TRBJ2-7	.	.	TGTGCCAGCAGTCCGGCCGGGACGGTAAAGTACGAGCAGTACTTC	CASSPAGTVKYEQYF
TRBV28	TRBJ1-5	.	.	TGTGCCAGCAGTTTAGTTAGCAATCAGCCCCAGCATTTT	CASSLVSNQPQHF
TRBV2	TRBJ2-1	.	.	TGTGCCAGCATAAGGGGGTCTAGGGGCAATGAGCAGTTCTTC	CASIRGSRGNEQFF
TRBV21-1	TRBJ1-1	.	.	TGTGCCAGCAGCAAATCCCCGGACAGGGGGCTGACTGAAGCTTTCTTT	CASSKSPDRGLTEAFF
TRBV5-5	TRBJ2-7	.	.	TGTGCCAGCAGCTTGAACCCTAGCGAACCCTACGAGCAGTACTTC	CASSLNPSEPYEQYF